This T cell receptor (beta chain) was identified in a study of cytomegalovirus exposure and HLA in healthy donors. Germline values: CDR1 MNHEY, CDR2 SMNVEV (reference sequence). The trim removed 5 bases at V and 1 base at J, leaving 8 bases unmatched. The CDR3 is made up of 16 amino acids. Study-wide results and limits: CMV serostatus was the only recorded immune exposure for donors. Earlier results showed most TCR beta V segments being productive about 90% or about 30% of the time.

Amplification used 60 Vbeta primers and 13 Jbeta primers. Original handling: An analysis that came later counted roughly 80 million unique TCR beta chains, roughly 11 million shared. Some clones are missing from TCRdb's copy, which holds only in-frame ones; the method was immunoSEQ multiplex PCR. V and J calls plus clone size are reproduced from that table; the DNA served to infer D and trimming. The profile shows about 140,000 clones, 80% of them singletons. To note about this clone: Its antigen is as yet unknown.

Sequenced: PBMCs. This chain uses TRBV27 with TRBJ2-3; 8 bases match TRBD2. The sequence was collected from a man aged 25-40 years in good health and CMV-seronegative. DNA of the CDR3: TGTGCCAGCAGTCCCCTACGAGCGGGAGGCACAGATACGCAGTATTTT. Encoded protein: CASSPLRAGGTDTQYF.